The present T cell receptor beta chain was sequenced within a study of blood T cell repertoires in COVID-19. Here immunoSEQ multiplex PCR was the method, and the copy in TCRdb shows in-frame clones only, minus some. This table holds under 350,000 clones, around nine tenths found once. Two negative PCRs, clearance, or symptom resolution had been documented for recovered Cohort 3 donors. The receptor comes from a woman between 40 and 50 years old who had recovered from COVID-19. Sequencing input: PBMCs or T cells enriched from blood (not recorded which).

CDR3 in DNA: TGTGCCAGCAGCTCCCGGACAGGCGGCTACGAGCAGTACTTC. Residues: CASSSRTGGYEQYF. The V and J genes are TRBV5-5 and TRBJ2-7; 7 positions match TRBD1. The CDR3 length is 14 residues. The ends lost 3 bases at V and 3 bases at J; junction bases unmatched: 6. Per the germline V gene, CDR1 is SGHKS and CDR2 is YYEKEE (reference sequence).